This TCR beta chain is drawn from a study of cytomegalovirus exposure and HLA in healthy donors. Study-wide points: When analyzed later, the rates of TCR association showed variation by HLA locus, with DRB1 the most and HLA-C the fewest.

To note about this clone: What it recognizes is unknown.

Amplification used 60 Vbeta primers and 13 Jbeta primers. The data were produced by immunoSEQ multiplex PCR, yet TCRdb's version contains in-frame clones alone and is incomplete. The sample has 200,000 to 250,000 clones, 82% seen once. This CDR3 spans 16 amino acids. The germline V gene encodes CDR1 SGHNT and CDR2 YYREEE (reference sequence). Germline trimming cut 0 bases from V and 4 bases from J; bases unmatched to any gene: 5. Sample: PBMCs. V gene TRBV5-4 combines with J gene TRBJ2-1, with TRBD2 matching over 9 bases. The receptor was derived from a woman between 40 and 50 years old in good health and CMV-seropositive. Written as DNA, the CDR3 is TGTGCCAGCAGCTTGGATTTAGCGGGAGCTTACAATGAGCAGTTCTTC. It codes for CASSLDLAGAYNEQFF.